The rows below give T cell receptor beta chains drawn from one sample of a study of blood T cells in healthy people across ages. TCRdb re-derived calls from the 5' RACE reads in MiXCR, one entry per CDR3 protein. The sample yields about 560,000 distinct CDR3 sequences, about 26% seen once. This same sample was also part of a study on T cells of mothers and their children.

Sequenced material: blood. Source of these receptors: a boy between 2 and 15 years old in good health. Both conserved end residues are part of each CDR3. The D gene is left open where the match is weak. Clone size is not always given. Where it is, it says once, few, many or a class for expanded clones.

D	V	size	J	DNA	CDR3
.	TRBV7-8	few	TRBJ2-5	TGTGCCAGCAGCTTACCCCAAGGACTTCAAGAGACCCAGTACTTC	CASSLPQGLQETQYF
TRBD2	TRBV24-1	.	TRBJ2-1	TGTGCCACCAGTGACCCCTTGGCTAGCGGGGACGGTGAGCAGTTCTTC	CATSDPLASGDGEQFF
TRBD1	TRBV7-9	.	TRBJ2-7	TGTGCCAGCAGCGGGGTATGGGACAGCTACGAGCAGTACTTC	CASSGVWDSYEQYF
TRBD2	TRBV10-3	few	TRBJ2-7	TGTGCCATCAGTGGGACTAGCGCAAGCTCCTACGAGCAGTACTTC	CAISGTSASSYEQYF
.	TRBV12-3/TRBV12-4	.	TRBJ2-7	TGTGCCAGCAGCCCTGGACGGTACTACGAGCAGTACTTC	CASSPGRYYEQYF
.	TRBV5-1	.	TRBJ2-2	TGCGCCAGCAGCTTGACGAGCGGCCCCGGCGGGGAGCTGTTTTTT	CASSLTSGPGGELFF
.	TRBV29-1	.	TRBJ2-7	TGCAGCGTTATAGGGGCAGGGGCCTACGAGCAGTACTTC	CSVIGAGAYEQYF
TRBD2	TRBV27	few	TRBJ2-1	TGTGCCAGCAGTTTAATTGGACTAGCAGCTTCCTACAATGAGCAGTTCTTC	CASSLIGLAASYNEQFF
.	TRBV14	.	TRBJ2-1	TGTGCCAGCAGCCAAGACCTGACAGGCTACAATGAGCAGTTCTTC	CASSQDLTGYNEQFF
TRBD1	TRBV20-1	.	TRBJ1-2	TGCAGTGCCCCGGGACAGCTTTATGGCTACACCTTC	CSAPGQLYGYTF
.	TRBV6-2/TRBV6-3	.	TRBJ2-4	TGTGCCAGCAGTTACTCGATTAGAGGGCCTGTGAAAAACATTCAGTACTTC	CASSYSIRGPVKNIQYF